Listed below are T cell receptor beta chains from one sample, sequenced in a study of blood T cell repertoires in COVID-19. Data came from immunoSEQ multiplex PCR; TCRdb stores just in-frame clones and leaves some out. The sample shows under 60,000 clones, about 86% of them seen only once. Sequenced: peripheral blood. The receptors originated from an older woman with COVID-19, enrolled during active disease. Each CDR3 is given without its conserved first and last residue.

length: 14; J: TRBJ2-7; V: TRBV7-8; CDR3: ASSSRRQGSPYEQY
length: 13; J: TRBJ1-3; V: TRBV28; CDR3: ASSLTGVSGNTIY
length: 13; J: TRBJ1-3; V: TRBV11-2; CDR3: ASSLNRGGGNTIY
length: 12; J: TRBJ2-2; V: TRBV5-4; CDR3: ASSLFRLTGELF
length: 11; J: TRBJ2-1; V: TRBV29-1; CDR3: SVGGMGYNEQF
length: 13; J: TRBJ2-7; V: TRBV11-2; CDR3: ASSLDPSGNYEQY
length: 12; J: TRBJ1-1; V: TRBV4-2; CDR3: ASSHGTDLVVAF
length: 16; J: TRBJ2-1; V: TRBV7-2; CDR3: ASSSPGLAVPGDNEQF
length: 14; J: TRBJ2-7; V: TRBV4-1; CDR3: ASSQVRGLTGGEQY
length: 14; J: TRBJ1-2; V: TRBV19; CDR3: ASSRGGPKNRYGYT
length: 14; J: TRBJ1-5; V: TRBV27; CDR3: ASSPLAGTLNQPQH
length: 10; J: TRBJ1-2; V: TRBV28; CDR3: ASRVRNYGYT
length: 14; J: TRBJ2-1; V: TRBV18; CDR3: ASSPRVAGMRHEQF
length: 13; J: TRBJ1-5; V: TRBV6-2/TRBV6-3; CDR3: ASSPDRSLGGAQH
length: 14; J: TRBJ2-2; V: TRBV27; CDR3: ASSSARSRATGELF
length: 12; J: TRBJ2-1; V: TRBV29-1; CDR3: SVYTTSGLNEQF
length: 12; J: TRBJ1-1; V: TRBV28; CDR3: ASRYRIVNTEAF
length: 11; J: TRBJ1-3; V: TRBV3-1/TRBV3-2; CDR3: ATEGGFGNTIY
length: 11; J: TRBJ1-4; V: TRBV28; CDR3: ASSPTRTVKLF
length: 12; J: TRBJ2-3; V: TRBV7-9; CDR3: ASTSSGRVHTQY
length: 14; J: TRBJ2-1; V: TRBV28; CDR3: ASSLGDRSRRGEQF
length: 12; J: TRBJ2-2; V: TRBV6-5; CDR3: ASIIVWGAGELF
length: 12; J: TRBJ2-7; V: TRBV9; CDR3: ASTPSTSTHEQY
length: 14; J: TRBJ2-5; V: TRBV6-5; CDR3: ASCYLAGVSRETQY
length: 13; J: TRBJ1-6; V: TRBV7-8; CDR3: ASSSQGNIISPLH
length: 13; J: TRBJ1-1; V: TRBV5-4; CDR3: ASSLDGTSNTEAF
length: 11; J: TRBJ1-3; V: TRBV10-3; CDR3: AISDGQGNTIY
length: 14; J: TRBJ2-7; V: TRBV5-1; CDR3: ASSLDKREGFYEQY
length: 13; J: TRBJ1-5; V: TRBV6-5; CDR3: ASKLQAGGNQPQH